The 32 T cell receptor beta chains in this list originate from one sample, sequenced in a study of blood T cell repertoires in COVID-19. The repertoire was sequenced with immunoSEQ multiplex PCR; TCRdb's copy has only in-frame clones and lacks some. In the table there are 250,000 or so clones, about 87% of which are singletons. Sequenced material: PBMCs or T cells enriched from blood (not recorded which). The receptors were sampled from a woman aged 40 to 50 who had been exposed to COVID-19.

The CDR3 loop is CASFSPGQGEKLFF. The CDR3 DNA is TGTGCCAGCTTCTCCCCGGGACAGGGGGAAAAACTGTTTTTT. This rearrangement joins TRBV6-5 to TRBJ1-4; 10 bases align to TRBD1. Germline CDR1 reads MNHEY; CDR2 reads SVGAGI. The CDR3 is made up of 14 amino acids. Trimming took 8 bases from V and 8 from J; bases not matched to a gene: 8.

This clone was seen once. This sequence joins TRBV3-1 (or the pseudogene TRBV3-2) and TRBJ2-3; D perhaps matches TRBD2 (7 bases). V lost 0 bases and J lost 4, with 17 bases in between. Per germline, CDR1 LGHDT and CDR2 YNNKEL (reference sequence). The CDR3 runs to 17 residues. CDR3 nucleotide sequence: TGTGCCAGCAGCCAAGAAACGGGGGGCGTGTCTCCAGATACGCAGTATTTT. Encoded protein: CASSQETGGVSPDTQYF.

CDR3 amino acids: CAWSVLAGNNEQFF. The CDR3 DNA follows: TGTGCCTGGAGTGTCCTAGCGGGAAACAATGAGCAGTTCTTC. This sequence joins TRBV30 and TRBJ2-1, with TRBD2 matching over 9 bases. This CDR3 has 14 residues. Germline V lookup: CDR1 GTSNPN, CDR2 SVGIG (reference sequence). Trimming removed 0 bases from V and 5 bases from J; junction bases left unmatched: 2.

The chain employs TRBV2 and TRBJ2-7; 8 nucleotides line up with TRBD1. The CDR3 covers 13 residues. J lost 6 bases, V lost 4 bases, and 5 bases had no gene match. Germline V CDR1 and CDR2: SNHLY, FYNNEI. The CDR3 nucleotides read TGTGCCAGCAGTGTGAACAGGGGGGTCGAGCAGTACTTC. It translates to CASSVNRGVEQYF.

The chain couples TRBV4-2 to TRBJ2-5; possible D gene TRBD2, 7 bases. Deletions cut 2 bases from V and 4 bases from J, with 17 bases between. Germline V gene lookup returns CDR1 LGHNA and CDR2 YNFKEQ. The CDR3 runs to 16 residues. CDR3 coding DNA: TGTGCCAGCAGCCAATTGAGGGGGGGGGCAGGAGAGACCCAGTACTTC. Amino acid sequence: CASSQLRGGAGETQYF.

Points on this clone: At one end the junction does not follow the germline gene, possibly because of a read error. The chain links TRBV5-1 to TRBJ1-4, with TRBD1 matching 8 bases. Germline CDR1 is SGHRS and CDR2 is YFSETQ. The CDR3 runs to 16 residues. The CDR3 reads CASSLVGQGFNEKLFF. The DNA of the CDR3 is TGTGCCAGCAGCTTGGTAGGACAGGGCTTTAATGAAAAACTGTTTTTT.

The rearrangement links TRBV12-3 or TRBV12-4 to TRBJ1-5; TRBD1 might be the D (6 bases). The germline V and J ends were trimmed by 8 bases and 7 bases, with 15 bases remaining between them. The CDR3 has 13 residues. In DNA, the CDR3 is TGTGCCAGCCGTTACAGGGCCGAGCAGCCCCAGCATTTT. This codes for CASRYRAEQPQHF.

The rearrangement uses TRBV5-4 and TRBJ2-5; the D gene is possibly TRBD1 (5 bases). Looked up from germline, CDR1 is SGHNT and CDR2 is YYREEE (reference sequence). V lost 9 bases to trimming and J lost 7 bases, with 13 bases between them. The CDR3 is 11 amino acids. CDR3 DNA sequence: TGTGCCACCCTCGACAGTCGGACCCAGTACTTC. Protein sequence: CATLDSRTQYF.

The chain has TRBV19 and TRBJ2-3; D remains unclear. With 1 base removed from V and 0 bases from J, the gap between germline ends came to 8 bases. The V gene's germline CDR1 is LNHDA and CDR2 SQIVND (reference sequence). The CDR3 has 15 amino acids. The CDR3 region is CASSIGPSSTDTQYF. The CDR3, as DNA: TGTGCCAGTAGTATAGGGCCGTCTAGCACAGATACGCAGTATTTT.

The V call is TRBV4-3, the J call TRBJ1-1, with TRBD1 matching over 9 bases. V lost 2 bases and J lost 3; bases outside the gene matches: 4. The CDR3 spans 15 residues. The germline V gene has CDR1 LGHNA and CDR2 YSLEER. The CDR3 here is CASSQLDRGHTEAFF. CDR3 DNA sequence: TGCGCCAGCAGCCAACTGGACAGGGGACACACTGAAGCTTTCTTT.

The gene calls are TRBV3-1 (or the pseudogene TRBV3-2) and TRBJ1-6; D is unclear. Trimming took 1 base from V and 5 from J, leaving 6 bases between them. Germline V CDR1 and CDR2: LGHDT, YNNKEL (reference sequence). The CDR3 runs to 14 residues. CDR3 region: CASSQAGNNSPLHF. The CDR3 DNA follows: TGTGCCAGCAGCCAAGCGGGGAATAATTCACCCCTCCACTTT.

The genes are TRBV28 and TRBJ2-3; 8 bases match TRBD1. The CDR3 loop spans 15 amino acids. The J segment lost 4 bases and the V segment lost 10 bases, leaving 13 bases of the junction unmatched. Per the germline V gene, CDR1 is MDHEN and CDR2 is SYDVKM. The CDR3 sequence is CAISTTGAWADTQYF. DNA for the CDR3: TGTGCCATCTCAACGACAGGGGCTTGGGCAGATACGCAGTATTTT.

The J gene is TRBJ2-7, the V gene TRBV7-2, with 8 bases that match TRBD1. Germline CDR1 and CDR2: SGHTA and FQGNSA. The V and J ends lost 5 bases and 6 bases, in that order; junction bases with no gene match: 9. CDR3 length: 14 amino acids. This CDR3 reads CASSPGQVIAEQYF. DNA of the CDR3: TGTGCCAGCAGCCCGGGACAGGTCATCGCCGAGCAGTACTTC.

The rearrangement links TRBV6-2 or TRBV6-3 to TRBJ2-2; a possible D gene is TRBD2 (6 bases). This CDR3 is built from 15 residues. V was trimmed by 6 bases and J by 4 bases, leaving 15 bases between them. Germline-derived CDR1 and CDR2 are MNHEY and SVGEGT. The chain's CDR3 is CASSLLGGITGELFF. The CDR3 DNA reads TGTGCCAGCAGCCTGCTCGGGGGAATCACCGGGGAGCTGTTTTTT.

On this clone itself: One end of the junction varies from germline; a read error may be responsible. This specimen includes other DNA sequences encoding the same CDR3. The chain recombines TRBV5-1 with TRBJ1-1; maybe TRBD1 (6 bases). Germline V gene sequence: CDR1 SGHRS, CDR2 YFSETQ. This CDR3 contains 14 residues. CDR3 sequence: CASSSGQPNTEAFF. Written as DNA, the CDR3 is TGTGCCAGCAGCTCGGGACAACCGAACACTGAAGCTTTCTTT.

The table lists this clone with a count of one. DNA of the CDR3: TGTGCCAGCAGTCAGGATAACTATGGCTACACCTTC. The encoded protein is CASSQDNYGYTF. This chain joins TRBV6-2 or TRBV6-3 and TRBJ1-2, with D unresolved. V was cut by 5 bases and J by 1 base, with 5 bases left in between. The CDR3 has 12 residues. Germline V gives CDR1 MNHEY, CDR2 SVGEGT.

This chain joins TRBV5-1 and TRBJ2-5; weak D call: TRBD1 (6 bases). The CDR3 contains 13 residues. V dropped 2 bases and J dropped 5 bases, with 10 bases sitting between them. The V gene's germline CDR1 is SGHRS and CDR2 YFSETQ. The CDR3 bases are TGCGCCAGCAGCTTACAGGGTTTGGAGACCCAGTACTTC. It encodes CASSLQGLETQYF.

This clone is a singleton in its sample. DNA of the CDR3: TGCGCCAGCGGACAGGGCCACCATTCACCCCTCCACTTT. Translated: CASGQGHHSPLHF. This chain connects TRBV10-1 to TRBJ1-6; 8 bases align to TRBD1. Germline V gene sequence: CDR1 WNHNN, CDR2 SYGVQD (reference sequence). With V trimmed by 8 bases and J by 8 bases, 5 bases remained unmatched. CDR3 length: 13 amino acids.

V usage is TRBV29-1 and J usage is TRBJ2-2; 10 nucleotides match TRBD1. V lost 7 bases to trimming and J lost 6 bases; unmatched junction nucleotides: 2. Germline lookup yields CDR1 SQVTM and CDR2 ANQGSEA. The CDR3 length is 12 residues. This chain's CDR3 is CSAGQGAGELFF. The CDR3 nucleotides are TGCAGCGCTGGACAGGGGGCCGGGGAGCTGTTTTTT.

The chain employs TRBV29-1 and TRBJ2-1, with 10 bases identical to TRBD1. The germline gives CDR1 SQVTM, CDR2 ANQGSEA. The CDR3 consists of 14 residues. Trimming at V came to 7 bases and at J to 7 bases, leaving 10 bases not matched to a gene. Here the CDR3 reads CSAMGQGYENEQFF. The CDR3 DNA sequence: TGCAGCGCCATGGGACAGGGGTACGAAAATGAGCAGTTCTTC.

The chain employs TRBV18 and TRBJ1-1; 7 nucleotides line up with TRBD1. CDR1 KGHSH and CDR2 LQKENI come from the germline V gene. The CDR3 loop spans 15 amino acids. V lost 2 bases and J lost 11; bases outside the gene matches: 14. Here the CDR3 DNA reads TGTGCCAGCTCACCAGGATCACAGGGGTTATTTTCGGCTTTCTTT. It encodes CASSPGSQGLFSAFF.

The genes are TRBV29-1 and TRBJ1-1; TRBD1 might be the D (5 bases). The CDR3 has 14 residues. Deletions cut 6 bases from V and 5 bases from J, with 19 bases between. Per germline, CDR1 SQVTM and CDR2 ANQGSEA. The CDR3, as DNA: TGCAGCGTCCTTCCAGGGATAGGTGAGACTGAAGCTTTCTTT. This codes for CSVLPGIGETEAFF.

The CDR3 sequence is CASSYWQGNTEAFF. As DNA, the CDR3 is TGTGCCAGCAGTTATTGGCAGGGGAACACTGAAGCTTTCTTT. This chain links TRBV6-2 or TRBV6-3 with TRBJ1-1, with D tentatively TRBD1 (5 bases). The CDR3 consists of 14 residues. V lost 3 bases, J lost 1 base, and 9 bases lay in between. Per germline, CDR1 MNHEY and CDR2 SVGEGT.

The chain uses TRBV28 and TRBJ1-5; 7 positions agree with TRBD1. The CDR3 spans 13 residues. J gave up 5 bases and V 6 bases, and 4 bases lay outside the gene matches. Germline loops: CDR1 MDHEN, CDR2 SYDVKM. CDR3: CASSRTGDQPQHF. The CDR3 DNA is TGTGCCAGCAGCAGAACAGGGGATCAGCCCCAGCATTTT. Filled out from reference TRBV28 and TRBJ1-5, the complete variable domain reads DVKVTQSSRYLVKRTGEKVFLECVQDMDHENMFWYRQDPGLGLRLIYFSYDVKMKEKGDIPEGYSVSREKKERFSLILESASTNQTSMYLCASSRTGDQPQHFGDGTRLSIL.

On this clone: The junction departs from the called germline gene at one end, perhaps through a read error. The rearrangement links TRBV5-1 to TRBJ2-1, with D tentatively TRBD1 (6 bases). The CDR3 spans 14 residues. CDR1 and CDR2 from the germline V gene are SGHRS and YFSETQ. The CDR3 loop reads CASRGQLSYNEQFF. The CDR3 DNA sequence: TGTGCCAGCAGAGGACAGTTGTCCTACAATGAGCAGTTCTTC.

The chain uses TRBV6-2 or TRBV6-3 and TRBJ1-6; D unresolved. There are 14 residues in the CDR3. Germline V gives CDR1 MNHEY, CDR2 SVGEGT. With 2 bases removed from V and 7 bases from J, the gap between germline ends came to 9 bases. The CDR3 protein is CASSYGQANSPLHF. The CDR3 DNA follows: TGTGCCAGCAGTTACGGGCAGGCGAATTCACCCCTCCACTTT.

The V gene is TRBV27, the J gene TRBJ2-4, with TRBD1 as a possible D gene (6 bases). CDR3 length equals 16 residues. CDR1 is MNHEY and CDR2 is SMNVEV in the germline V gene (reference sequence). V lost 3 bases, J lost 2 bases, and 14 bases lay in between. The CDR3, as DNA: TGTGCCAGCAGTTTCCTACGTCGGGACACCAAAAACATTCAGTACTTC. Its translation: CASSFLRRDTKNIQYF.

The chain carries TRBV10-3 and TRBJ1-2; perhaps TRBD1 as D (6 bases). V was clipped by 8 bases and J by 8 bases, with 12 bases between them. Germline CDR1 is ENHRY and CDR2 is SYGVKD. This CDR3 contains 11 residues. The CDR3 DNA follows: TGTGCCATCTCAGGGGATGGCGGCTACACCTTC. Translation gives CAISGDGGYTF.

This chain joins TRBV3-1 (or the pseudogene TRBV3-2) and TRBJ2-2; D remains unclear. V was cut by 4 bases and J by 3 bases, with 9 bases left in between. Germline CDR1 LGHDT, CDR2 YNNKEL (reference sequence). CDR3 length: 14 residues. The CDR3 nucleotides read TGTGCCAGCAGCCCCACCTATGACACCGGGGAGCTGTTTTTT. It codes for CASSPTYDTGELFF.

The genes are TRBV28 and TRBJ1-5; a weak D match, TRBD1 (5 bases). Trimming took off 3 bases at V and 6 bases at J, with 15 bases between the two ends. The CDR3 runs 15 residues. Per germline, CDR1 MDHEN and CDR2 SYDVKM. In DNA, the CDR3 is TGTGCCAGCAGTTTCGGGGGAGGGTTGGGTCAGCCCCAGCATTTT. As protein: CASSFGGGLGQPQHF.

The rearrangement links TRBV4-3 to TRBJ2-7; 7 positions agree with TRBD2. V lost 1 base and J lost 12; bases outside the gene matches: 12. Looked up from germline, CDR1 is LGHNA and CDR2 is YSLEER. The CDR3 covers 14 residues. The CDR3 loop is CASSQARWEGRMYF. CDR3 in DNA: TGCGCCAGCAGCCAAGCGAGGTGGGAGGGAAGGATGTACTTC.

CDR3 loop: CASKTRLRSDGYTF. The CDR3 region has the DNA TGTGCCAGCAAAACGAGGCTAAGGTCGGATGGCTACACCTTC. The chain links TRBV11-2 to TRBJ1-2; no definite D call. The CDR3 runs 14 residues. Per the germline V gene, CDR1 is SGHAT and CDR2 is FQNNGV. V shed 7 bases and J shed 6 bases, with 18 bases lying between them.